This TCR beta chain was observed in a study of T cells in women clearing cervical HPV infection. All participants had a single incident cervical HPV16 infection, and prevalent HPV16 infections were excluded. The CDR3 contains 15 residues. From germline, CDR1 is DFQATT and CDR2 SNEGSKA (reference sequence). Points on this clone: The missing CDR3 end, 3 residues past where the read stops, is filled in from the germline J gene.

Only in-frame clones appear in the TCRdb table, and some are missing; sequencing was by immunoSEQ multiplex PCR. This listing includes fewer than 30,000 clones. This chain joins TRBV20-1 and TRBJ2-3; 8 bases line up with TRBD1. The sequenced material came from blood buffy coat. The source of this sequence is a woman between 18 and 69 years old with a cervical HPV16 infection that either progressed to CIN3+ or cleared (not recorded which). The CDR3 loop is CSAPTGGRSNQPQYF. The CDR3 bases that were read are TGCAGTGCCCCCACAGGGGGAAGAAGCAATCAGCCG.